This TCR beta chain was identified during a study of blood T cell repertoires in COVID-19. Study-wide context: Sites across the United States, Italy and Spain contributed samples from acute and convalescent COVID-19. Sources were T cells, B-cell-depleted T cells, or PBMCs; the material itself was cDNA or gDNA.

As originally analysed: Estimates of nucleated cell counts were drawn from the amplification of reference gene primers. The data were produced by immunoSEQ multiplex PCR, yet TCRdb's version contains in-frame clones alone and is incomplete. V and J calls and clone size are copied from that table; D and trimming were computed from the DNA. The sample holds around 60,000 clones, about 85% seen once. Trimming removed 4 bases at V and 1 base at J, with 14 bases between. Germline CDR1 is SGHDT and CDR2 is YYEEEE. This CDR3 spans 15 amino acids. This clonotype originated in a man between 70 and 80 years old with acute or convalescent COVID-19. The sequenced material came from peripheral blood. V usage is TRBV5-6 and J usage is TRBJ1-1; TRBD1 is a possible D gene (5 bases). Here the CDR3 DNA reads TGTGCCAGCAGCCAGGGCAGCCGGTGGAACACTGAAGCTTTCTTT. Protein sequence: CASSQGSRWNTEAFF. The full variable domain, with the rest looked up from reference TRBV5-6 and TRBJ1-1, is DAGVTQSPTHLIKTRGQQVTLRCSPKSGHDTVSWYQQALGQGPQFIFQYYEEEERQRGNFPDRFSGHQFPNYSSELNVNALLLGDSALYLCASSQGSRWNTEAFFGQGTRLTVV.